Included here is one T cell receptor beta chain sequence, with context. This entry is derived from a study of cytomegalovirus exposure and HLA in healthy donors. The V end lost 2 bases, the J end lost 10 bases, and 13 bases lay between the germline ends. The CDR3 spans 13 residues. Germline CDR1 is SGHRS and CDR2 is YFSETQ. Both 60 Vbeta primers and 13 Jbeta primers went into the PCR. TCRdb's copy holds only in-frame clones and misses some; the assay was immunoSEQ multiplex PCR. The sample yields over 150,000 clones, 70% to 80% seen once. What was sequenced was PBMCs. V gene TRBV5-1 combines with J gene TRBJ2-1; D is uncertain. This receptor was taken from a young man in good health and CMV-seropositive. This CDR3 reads CASSFDTVREQFF. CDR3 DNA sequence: TGCGCCAGCAGCTTCGACACCGTAAGAGAGCAGTTCTTC.